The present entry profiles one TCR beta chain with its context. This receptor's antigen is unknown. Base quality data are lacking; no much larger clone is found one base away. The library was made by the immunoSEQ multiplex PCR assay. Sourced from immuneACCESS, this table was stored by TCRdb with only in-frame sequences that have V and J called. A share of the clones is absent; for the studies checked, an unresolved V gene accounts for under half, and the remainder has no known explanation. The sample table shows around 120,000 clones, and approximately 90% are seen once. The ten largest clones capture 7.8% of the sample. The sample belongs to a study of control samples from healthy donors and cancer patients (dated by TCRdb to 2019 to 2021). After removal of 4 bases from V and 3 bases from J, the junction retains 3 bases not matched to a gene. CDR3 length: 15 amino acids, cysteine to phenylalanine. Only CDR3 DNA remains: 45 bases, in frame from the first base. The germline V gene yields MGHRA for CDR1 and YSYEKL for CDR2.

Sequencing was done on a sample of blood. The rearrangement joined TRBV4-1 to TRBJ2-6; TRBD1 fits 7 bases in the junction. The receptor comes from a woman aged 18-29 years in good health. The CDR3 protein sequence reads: CASSLDRYGANVLTF. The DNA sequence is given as TGCGCCAGCAGCCTGGACAGGTATGGGGCCAACGTCCTGACTTTC.